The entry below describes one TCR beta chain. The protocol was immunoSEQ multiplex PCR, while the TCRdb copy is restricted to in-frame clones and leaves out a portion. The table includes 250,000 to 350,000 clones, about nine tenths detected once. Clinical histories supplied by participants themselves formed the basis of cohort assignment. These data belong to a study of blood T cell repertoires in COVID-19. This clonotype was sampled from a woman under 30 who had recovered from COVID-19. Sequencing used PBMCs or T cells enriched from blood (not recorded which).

CDR3 DNA: TGTGCCAGCAGTTGGACTAGCGGATACACAGATACGCAGTATTTT. Amino acids: CASSWTSGYTDTQYF. The chain has TRBV6-5 and TRBJ2-3, with TRBD2 matching 10 bases. Per the germline V gene, CDR1 is MNHEY and CDR2 is SVGAGI. J gave up 2 bases and V 4 bases, and 3 bases lay outside the gene matches. The CDR3 consists of 15 residues.